The T cell receptor beta chain described here comes from a study of blood T cell repertoires in COVID-19. Profiling relied on immunoSEQ multiplex PCR, and the TCRdb table lists in-frame clones only, not all of them. The sample carries about 170,000 clones, 83% recorded once. Individuals aged about 18 to 90 years were recruited from fewer than 25 US areas. The CDR3 has 15 amino acids. V dropped 1 base and J dropped 4; count of bases not matched to a gene: 5. The V gene's germline CDR1 is SEHNR and CDR2 FQNEAQ (reference sequence). This TCR came from a woman aged 45-65 years in a cohort exposed to, infected with or recovered from COVID-19 (not recorded which). The gene calls are TRBV7-9 and TRBJ2-7, with 9 bases identical to TRBD2. The sequencing sample was made of PBMCs or T cells enriched from blood (not recorded which). This CDR3 is CASSLVLAGSYEQYF. The CDR3 region has the DNA TGTGCCAGCAGCTTAGTCCTAGCGGGGTCGTACGAGCAGTACTTC.